This TCR beta chain was recovered during a study of cytomegalovirus exposure and HLA in healthy donors. The study, taken as a whole, reports: The study put some 160 TCR beta chains on its list as cytomegalovirus-associated.

For this clone: As yet, its antigen is unknown.

TCRdb keeps only in-frame clones here, not all; method: immunoSEQ multiplex PCR. The sample yields 100,000 to 150,000 clones, roughly 89% seen once. Germline-derived CDR1 and CDR2 are MGHRA and YSYEKL. Trimming removed 1 base from V and 0 bases from J; junction bases left unmatched: 11. The CDR3 length is 18 residues. Sequencing was carried out using PBMCs. V usage is TRBV4-1 and J usage is TRBJ2-7, with 8 bases that match TRBD1. The receptor was derived from a man aged 25-40 years in good health and CMV-seronegative. The CDR3 loop reads CASSQAGLGTGSSYEQYF. CDR3 coding DNA: TGCGCCAGCAGCCAAGCCGGGCTCGGGACAGGTAGCTCCTACGAGCAGTACTTC.